This T cell receptor delta chain was identified during a study of γδ T cells in repeated Plasmodium falciparum infection. Gammadelta T cells were flow-sorted from PBMC into Vgamma9/Vdelta2+ and Vdelta2-negative populations for bulk analysis. There are many counts of this clone. This DNA's translation and the protein TCRdb lists, from a much larger clone, do not match at residue 7, likely due to a read error; the protein shown is translated from the DNA. With CATT, TCRdb re-called clones from the multiplex PCR reads. Among tens of thousands of delta-chain clones listed, over 1.5% were seen once. The CDR3 is made up of 21 amino acids. V shed 6 bases, J shed 0 bases, and the junction held 19 bases outside the gene matches. Germline CDR1 is TSWWSYY and CDR2 is QGS.

J is TRDJ1 and V is TRDV1, with 13 bases fitting TRDD3. The sample taken for sequencing was gamma-delta T cells from blood. This clonotype was obtained from a pool of human donors (malaria-infected and uninfected, not separated). In nucleotides, the CDR3 is TGTGCTCTTGGCAAACGGCCCAACTGGGGGATACGAGGGGGGTACACCGATAAACTCATCTTT. Residues: CALGKRPNWGIRGGYTDKLIF.